This T cell receptor (beta chain) was profiled in a study of beta chain features in type 1 diabetes. On the study more broadly: Sorted cells numbering around 100,000,000 were examined across all samples.

Each sorted population was over 98% pure. A note on this clone: Antigen specificity is unknown.

The trim removed 6 bases at V and 1 base at J, leaving 5 bases unmatched. The CDR3 spans 15 residues. Germline V CDR1 and CDR2: MNHEY, SVGAGI. General study points: Whether TCRB rearrangement is influenced by HLA type went unresolved here. When cDNA is sequenced, cells with high TCR expression could be over-represented.

Expressed TCRB transcripts were sequenced because the entire RNA isolate underwent reverse transcription. Produced via immunoSEQ multiplex PCR; TCRdb's table is partial and in-frame only. The top ten clones hold under 0.045% of a sample with roughly 230,000 clones, 9% to 10% of them seen once. The J gene is TRBJ2-1, the V gene TRBV6-5; TRBD2 matches 8 bases. The material sequenced was naive CD4+ T cells from blood. The origin of this receptor is a woman aged 18-29 years in good health. CDR3 region: CASRRTSSSYNEQFF. The DNA of the CDR3 is TGTGCCAGCAGACGGACTAGCAGTTCCTACAATGAGCAGTTCTTC.